These 31 T cell receptor beta chains were sequenced from one sample in a study of T cell repertoires in cytomegalovirus infection. TCRdb passed the reads through MiXCR, listing each CDR3 protein once. The sample holds some 250,000 distinct CDR3 sequences, around 9% seen once. The sequencing input was PBMCs. Source of these receptors: a human donor in good health (CMV status not recorded). Some clones in this sample may be carry-over from other donors' samples.

This clonotype was picked up many times. The chain employs TRBV11-2 and TRBJ2-6; no clear D. Germline V gene data show CDR1 as SGHAT and CDR2 as FQNNGV. V was pared by 5 bases and J by 2 bases, with 10 bases between. This CDR3 has 15 amino acids. CDR3 in DNA: TGTGCCAGCAGCCGCCAAGCTGCTGGGGCCAACGTCCTGACTTTC. Translating it yields CASSRQAAGANVLTF.

The chain joins TRBV3-1 to TRBJ2-7; 9 nucleotides match TRBD1. Germline CDR1 and CDR2: LGHDT and YNNKEL (reference sequence). V lost 8 bases and J lost 2; bases outside the gene matches: 7. This CDR3 has 14 residues. CDR3 in DNA: TGTGCCAGCTTTGACAGGGGGAAGACCTACGAGCAGTACTTC. Its protein is CASFDRGKTYEQYF.

This clonotype was counted at least ten times. The rearrangement uses TRBV7-3 and TRBJ2-1; 12 nucleotides align to TRBD1. The V and J ends lost 6 bases and 4 bases, in that order; junction bases with no gene match: 7. Germline CDR1 and CDR2: SGHTA and FQGTGA. CDR3 length: 16 residues. The CDR3 protein is CASSQPGQGAYNEQFF. The DNA of the CDR3 is TGTGCCAGCAGTCAACCGGGACAGGGGGCTTACAATGAGCAGTTCTTC.

J is TRBJ1-1 and V is TRBV28, with 7 bases aligning to TRBD1. The CDR3 contains 15 residues. The trim removed 5 bases at V and 0 bases at J, leaving 6 bases unmatched. CDR1 and CDR2 from the germline V gene are MDHEN and SYDVKM. In DNA form, the CDR3 reads TGTGCCAGCAGTCCCCCCAGGGGGATGAACACTGAAGCTTTCTTT. Translated: CASSPPRGMNTEAFF.

The chain links TRBV7-8 to TRBJ2-5; D may be TRBD1 or TRBD2 (5 bases each). Between the trimmed V and J ends, which lost 5 bases and 3 bases, there was a span of 13 bases. CDR1 is SGHVS, CDR2 FQNEAQ, per germline. This CDR3 spans 14 amino acids. The CDR3 DNA reads as TGTGCCAGCAGCGCCCGGGACGCTAAAGAGACCCAGTACTTC. Translating gives CASSARDAKETQYF.

Ten or more counts support this clonotype. J is TRBJ2-4 and V is TRBV28, with 11 bases matching TRBD1. The CDR3 length is 15 residues. V trimming: 5 bases; J trimming: 6 bases; junction bases outside the gene matches: 6. From germline, CDR1 is MDHEN and CDR2 SYDVKM. The CDR3 here is CASSRAGTGGNIQYF. Here the CDR3 DNA reads TGTGCCAGCAGTCGGGCCGGGACAGGGGGAAACATTCAGTACTTC.

This clonotype was detected a few times. This chain connects TRBV19 to TRBJ1-3; D might be TRBD1 (6 bases). The CDR3 is 16 amino acids. V lost 8 bases and J 0 bases, leaving 17 bases between the germline ends. Germline V gene data show CDR1 as LNHDA and CDR2 as SQIVND (reference sequence). CDR3 nucleotides: TGTGCCAGTCAGCCCGACAGGCTCCTCTCTGGAAACACCATATATTTT. Translating gives CASQPDRLLSGNTIYF. Full variable domain (rest looked up from reference TRBV19 and TRBJ1-3): DGGITQSPKYLFRKEGQNVTLSCEQNLNHDAMYWYRQDPGQGLRLIYYSQIVNDFQKGDIAEGYSVSREKKESFPLTVTSAQKNPTAFYLCASQPDRLLSGNTIYFGEGSWLTVV.

This clonotype was observed at least ten times. CDR3 DNA: TGTGCCACCAGCAGAGATGCCCGGGGGACTGAGCAGTACTTC. Protein: CATSRDARGTEQYF. The chain couples TRBV15 to TRBJ2-7, with a possible D match to TRBD2 (6 bases). The CDR3 consists of 14 residues. Germline-derived CDR1 and CDR2 are LNHNV and YYDKDF (reference sequence). The V and J ends lost 0 bases and 7 bases respectively, with 13 bases between them.

V usage is TRBV5-5 and J usage is TRBJ2-7; 7 nucleotides match TRBD1. This CDR3 region has 15 residues. Germline V lookup: CDR1 SGHKS, CDR2 YYEKEE (reference sequence). Germline trimming cut 4 bases from V and 1 base from J; bases unmatched to any gene: 8. The CDR3 loop is CASSPLDRNSYEQYF. CDR3 DNA: TGTGCCAGCAGCCCCTTGGACAGGAATTCCTACGAGCAGTACTTC.

The DNA for the CDR3 is TGTGCCAGTACAGGTCCTACAGGGGGGTACAATGAGCAGTTCTTC. This sequence encodes CASTGPTGGYNEQFF. The rearrangement links TRBV19 to TRBJ2-1; 8 nucleotides match TRBD1. CDR1 is LNHDA, CDR2 SQIVND, per germline (reference sequence). V dropped 7 bases and J dropped 4; count of bases not matched to a gene: 9. The CDR3 is made up of 15 amino acids. Based on the CDR3 plus reference TRBV19 and TRBJ2-1, the full variable domain is DGGITQSPKYLFRKEGQNVTLSCEQNLNHDAMYWYRQDPGQGLRLIYYSQIVNDFQKGDIAEGYSVSREKKESFPLTVTSAQKNPTAFYLCASTGPTGGYNEQFFGPGTRLTVL.

This clonotype came up many times. The chain joins TRBV11-2 to TRBJ2-7; the D gene is possibly TRBD2 (5 bases). This CDR3 is 15 amino acids long. Germline CDR1 and CDR2: SGHAT and FQNNGV. V lost 2 bases to trimming and J lost 5 bases, with 16 bases between them. As DNA, the CDR3 is TGTGCCAGCAGCTTACCGCGGGCCGGGTTGAACGAGCAGTACTTC. This encodes CASSLPRAGLNEQYF.

This clonotype was seen many times. This CDR3 is CASSLGRIVNEQFF. Written as DNA, the CDR3 is TGTGCCAGCAGTCTCGGCCGGATTGTGAATGAGCAGTTCTTC. The chain links TRBV6-2 or TRBV6-3 to TRBJ2-1, with D uncertain. This CDR3 has 14 amino acids. V lost 5 bases to trimming and J lost 7 bases, with 15 bases between them. The germline CDR1 and CDR2 sequences are MNHEY and SVGEGT.

This clonotype has ten or more counts. The chain couples TRBV6-6 to TRBJ1-1, with D hard to call. Germline-derived CDR1 and CDR2 are MNHNY and SVGAGI (reference sequence). The CDR3 has 13 residues. V lost 2 bases, J lost 1 base, and 5 bases lay in between. As DNA, the CDR3 is TGTGCCAGCAGTTACAGCCAGAACACTGAAGCTTTCTTT. Protein sequence: CASSYSQNTEAFF.

The rearrangement uses TRBV6-2 or TRBV6-3 and TRBJ1-6, with 7 bases aligning to TRBD1. This CDR3 comprises 16 residues. Germline V gene lookup returns CDR1 MNHEY and CDR2 SVGEGT. The V segment lost 6 bases and the J segment 8 bases; nucleotides outside the gene matches: 13. The CDR3 DNA follows: TGTGCCAGCAGCCTCACCCCGGGACAGACCGATTCACCCCTCCACTTT. This gives the protein CASSLTPGQTDSPLHF.

A few counts support this clonotype. The chain links TRBV20-1 to TRBJ2-3; TRBD1 is a possible D gene (5 bases). The V and J ends lost 3 bases and 4 bases respectively, with 11 bases between them. The germline gives CDR1 DFQATT, CDR2 SNEGSKA (reference sequence). This CDR3 comprises 13 residues. CDR3 sequence: CSARKGFSDTQYF. DNA of the CDR3: TGCAGTGCTAGGAAGGGGTTTTCAGATACGCAGTATTTT.

The V call is TRBV7-9, the J call TRBJ2-7; D is unclear. Per germline, CDR1 SEHNR and CDR2 FQNEAQ (reference sequence). This CDR3 region has 13 residues. V lost 6 bases and J lost 1, with 10 bases in between. CDR3 amino acids: CASRAQKSYEQYF. CDR3 DNA sequence: TGTGCCAGCAGAGCACAGAAATCCTACGAGCAGTACTTC.

This clonotype has a count of ten or more. The V and J genes are TRBV7-8 and TRBJ1-4; 7 bases match TRBD1. Trimming took 2 bases from V and 0 from J; bases not matched to a gene: 3. Germline V lookup: CDR1 SGHVS, CDR2 FQNEAQ. CDR3 size: 16 residues. CDR3 region: CASSLYDRATNEKLFF. CDR3 DNA: TGTGCCAGCAGCTTATACGACAGGGCAACTAATGAAAAACTGTTTTTT.

This clonotype was recorded a few times. CDR3 residues: CSVTRDNTGELFF. As DNA, the CDR3 is TGCAGTGTCACCCGGGACAACACCGGGGAGCTGTTTTTT. V gene TRBV20-1 combines with J gene TRBJ2-2; TRBD1 or TRBD2 may be the D gene (5 bases each). The germline V and J ends were trimmed by 7 bases and 2 bases, with 11 bases remaining between them. Germline V gives CDR1 DFQATT, CDR2 SNEGSKA (reference sequence). The CDR3 has 13 amino acids.

This clonotype came up once. The chain combines TRBV29-1 with TRBJ2-5; D is unclear. Germline V lookup: CDR1 SQVTM, CDR2 ANQGSEA. Deletions cut 5 bases from V and 7 bases from J, with 14 bases between. CDR3 size: 12 residues. The CDR3 protein is CSVKTSESTQYF. For the CDR3, the DNA is TGCAGCGTTAAAACCTCCGAGTCGACCCAGTACTTC.

This clonotype was detected many times. The CDR3 protein is CSAPGTASQETQYF. CDR3 bases: TGCAGTGCTCCCGGGACAGCAAGCCAAGAGACCCAGTACTTC. This sequence joins TRBV20-1 and TRBJ2-5, with 7 positions matching TRBD1. CDR1 DFQATT and CDR2 SNEGSKA come from the germline V gene (reference sequence). The CDR3 runs 14 residues. The trim removed 5 bases at V and 1 base at J, leaving 7 bases unmatched.

This clonotype was detected ten times or more. The rearrangement joins TRBV7-2 to TRBJ2-5; TRBD2 matches 9 bases. The CDR3 loop spans 13 amino acids. Trimming removed 3 bases from V and 5 bases from J; junction bases left unmatched: 1. Germline V lookup: CDR1 SGHTA, CDR2 FQGNSA. The CDR3 sequence: CASSLREGETQYF. The CDR3 DNA reads as TGTGCCAGCAGCTTGCGGGAGGGGGAGACCCAGTACTTC.

This clonotype was detected many times. V and J are TRBV7-8 and TRBJ2-6; D ambiguous. This CDR3 has 15 residues. Germline V gene data show CDR1 as SGHVS and CDR2 as FQNEAQ. The V and J ends lost 3 bases and 1 base respectively, with 7 bases between them. The CDR3 loop is CASSLFGSGANVLTF. The CDR3 DNA reads as TGTGCCAGCAGCTTGTTTGGGTCTGGGGCCAACGTCCTGACTTTC.

This clonotype was counted many times. The V call is TRBV7-2, the J call TRBJ2-5; D uncertain. This CDR3 contains 14 residues. Looked up from germline, CDR1 is SGHTA and CDR2 is FQGNSA. Trimming removed 2 bases at V and 5 bases at J, with 12 bases between. CDR3 region: CASSLSSRSETQYF. CDR3 DNA: TGTGCCAGCAGCTTATCGTCCAGATCGGAGACCCAGTACTTC.

This clonotype was counted at least ten times. A read error may explain this, as a much larger clone is one base away. The V gene is TRBV5-5, the J gene TRBJ2-1; 7 nucleotides agree with TRBD1. V was clipped by 2 bases and J by 7 bases; unmatched bases: 3. Germline lookup yields CDR1 SGHKS and CDR2 YYEKEE (reference sequence). The CDR3 sequence is 13 residues long. CDR3 sequence (DNA): TGTGCCAGCAGCTTTGACAGGGTTAATGAGCAGTTCTTC. This codes for CASSFDRVNEQFF.

The table lists this clonotype with many counts. This chain joins TRBV6-5 and TRBJ1-6; D might be TRBD1 (6 bases). V lost 0 bases and J 1 base, leaving 10 bases between the germline ends. There are 17 residues in the CDR3. Germline lookup yields CDR1 MNHEY and CDR2 SVGAGI. The CDR3 loop reads CASSYSGQGSYNSPLHF. The DNA of the CDR3 is TGTGCCAGCAGTTACTCGGGGCAGGGGTCCTATAATTCACCCCTCCACTTT.

This clonotype was found many times. The chain couples TRBV7-2 to TRBJ1-4; D call uncertain. The CDR3 is 15 amino acids. V was pared by 8 bases and J by 0 bases, with 13 bases between. The V gene's germline CDR1 is SGHTA and CDR2 FQGNSA. CDR3 loop: CASGPGNPTNEKLFF. For the CDR3, the DNA is TGTGCCAGCGGCCCTGGTAATCCAACTAATGAAAAACTGTTTTTT.

The CDR3 spells CATRQGSGNTIYF. CDR3 bases: TGTGCCACCAGACAGGGTTCTGGAAACACCATATATTTT. V usage is TRBV19 and J usage is TRBJ1-3; 7 nucleotides match TRBD1. V was clipped by 10 bases and J by 1 base; unmatched bases: 4. CDR1 is LNHDA and CDR2 is SQIVND in the germline V gene (reference sequence). The CDR3 spans 13 residues.

The rearrangement uses TRBV20-1 and TRBJ1-1; D is perhaps TRBD1 (5 bases). The CDR3 totals 13 residues. The V end was cut by 4 bases, the J end by 11 bases, with 20 bases between. CDR1 is DFQATT and CDR2 is SNEGSKA in the germline V gene (reference sequence). The CDR3: CSATHQGTGGAFF. CDR3 sequence (DNA): TGCAGTGCTACTCATCAAGGGACGGGAGGGGCTTTCTTT.

This chain joins TRBV20-1 and TRBJ2-2; 9 nucleotides match TRBD2. This CDR3 spans 15 amino acids. V was pared by 1 base and J by 5 bases, with 5 bases of the junction left unmatched. Germline CDR1 is DFQATT and CDR2 is SNEGSKA (reference sequence). The CDR3 nucleotides read TGCAGTGCTAGAGTACGCGGGAGGGGGACCGGGGAGCTGTTTTTT. This encodes CSARVRGRGTGELFF.

V usage is TRBV27 and J usage is TRBJ2-1; D unresolved. In germline, CDR1 is MNHEY, CDR2 SMNVEV (reference sequence). The V gene lost 4 bases and the J gene lost 2 bases, with 15 bases spanning the gap. This CDR3 contains 16 residues. CDR3 region: CASSSRQARAYNEQFF. The CDR3 DNA sequence: TGTGCCAGCAGTTCCAGACAAGCCCGAGCCTACAATGAGCAGTTCTTC.

V gene TRBV7-2 combines with J gene TRBJ2-7; 8 bases fit TRBD1. The germline V gene has CDR1 SGHTA and CDR2 FQGNSA. The junction had 7 bases not matched to a gene; V was cut back by 3 bases and J by 0 bases. The CDR3 loop spans 16 amino acids. The CDR3 protein is CASSLAGTGLSYEQYF. The CDR3 DNA reads as TGTGCCAGCAGCTTGGCCGGGACAGGCCTCTCCTACGAGCAGTACTTC.